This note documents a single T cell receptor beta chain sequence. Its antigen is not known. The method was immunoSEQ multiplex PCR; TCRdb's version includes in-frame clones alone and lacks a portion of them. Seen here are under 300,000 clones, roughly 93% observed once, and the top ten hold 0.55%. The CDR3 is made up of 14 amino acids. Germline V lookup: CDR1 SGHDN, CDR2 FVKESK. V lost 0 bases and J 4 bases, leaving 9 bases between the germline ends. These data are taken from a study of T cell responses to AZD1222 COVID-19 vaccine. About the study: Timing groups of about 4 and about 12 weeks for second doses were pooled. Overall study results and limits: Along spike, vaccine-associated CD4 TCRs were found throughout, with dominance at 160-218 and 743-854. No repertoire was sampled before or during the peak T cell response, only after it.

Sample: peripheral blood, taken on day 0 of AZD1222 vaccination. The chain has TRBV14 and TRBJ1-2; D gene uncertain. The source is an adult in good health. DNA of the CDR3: TGTGCCAGCAGCCAAGATCCTTTTGGCTATGGCTACACCTTC. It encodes CASSQDPFGYGYTF.